The present T cell receptor (beta chain) was sequenced within a study of blood T cells in healthy people across ages. Study results and limitations: Roughly linearly, TCR beta diversity per million T cells fell as age increased.

Sample-barcoded 5' priming and a J-beta primer mix drove a second PCR of roughly 6 to 12 cycles. TCRdb re-called the 5' RACE reads through MiXCR, storing one row per CDR3 protein. This table has roughly 1.5 million distinct CDR3 sequences, around 40% appearing once. Deletions cut 4 bases from V and 7 bases from J, with 17 bases between. The germline gives CDR1 DFQATT, CDR2 SNEGSKA (reference sequence). The CDR3 loop spans 15 amino acids. As to this clonotype: Its specificity is unknown.

The gene calls are TRBV20-1 and TRBJ1-6, with a weak D call TRBD1 (6 bases). Sample: blood. The receptor was isolated from a woman in her late teens or twenties in good health. The CDR3 DNA reads as TGCAGTGCTATCCTAGACAGGCTCTCCAATTCACCCCTCCACTTT. It codes for CSAILDRLSNSPLHF.